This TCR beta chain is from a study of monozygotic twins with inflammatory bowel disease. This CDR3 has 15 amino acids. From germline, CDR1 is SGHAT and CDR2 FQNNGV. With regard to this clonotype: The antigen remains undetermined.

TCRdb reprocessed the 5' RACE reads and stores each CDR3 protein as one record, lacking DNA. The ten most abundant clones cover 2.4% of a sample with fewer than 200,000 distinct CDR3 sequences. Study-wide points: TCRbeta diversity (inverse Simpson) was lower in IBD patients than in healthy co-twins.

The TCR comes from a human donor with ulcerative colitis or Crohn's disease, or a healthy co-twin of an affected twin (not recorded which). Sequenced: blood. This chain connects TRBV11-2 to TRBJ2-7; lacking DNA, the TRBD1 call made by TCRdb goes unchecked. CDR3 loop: CASSFTPGQAYEQYF. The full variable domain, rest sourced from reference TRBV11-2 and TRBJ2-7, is EAGVAQSPRYKIIEKRQSVAFWCNPISGHATLYWYQQILGQGPKLLIQFQNNGVVDDSQLPKDRFSAERLKGVDSTLKIQPAKLEDSAVYLCASSFTPGQAYEQYFGPGTRLTVT.